This TCR beta chain comes out of a study of T cell repertoires in cytomegalovirus infection. As regards this clonotype: Its antigen remains unidentified. A much larger clone sits a single nucleotide away, making a read error possible.

Findings of the study overall: Carriage of CMV together with the relevant HLA was identifiable through cumulative public TCR beta family frequency.

The length of the CDR3 is 19 residues. Germline V gives CDR1 MNHEY, CDR2 SMNVEV (reference sequence). Via MiXCR, TCRdb re-called the reads, giving one row per CDR3 protein. The table includes about 450,000 distinct CDR3 sequences, roughly 30% detected once. The TCR originated in a human donor in good health (CMV status not recorded). Some clones in this sample may be carry-over from other donors' samples. The sequencing sample was made of PBMCs. The chain is built from TRBV27 and TRBJ2-1; TRBD2 matches at 11 bases. Written as DNA, the CDR3 is TGTGCCAGCAGTGTATCGATAGGGACTAGCGGTGGCTCCTACAATGAGCAGTTCTTC. Encoded protein: CASSVSIGTSGGSYNEQFF.